The TCR beta chain described here comes from a study of shared clonotypes between healthy human individuals. V was pared by 6 bases and J by 6 bases, with 13 bases of the junction left unmatched. This CDR3 has 18 residues. Germline CDR1 KGHSH, CDR2 LQKENI. Original methodology: There were no quality scores in the junction-only immunoSEQ sequences, so filtering differed. Data came from immunoSEQ multiplex PCR; TCRdb stores just in-frame clones and leaves some out. The V and J calls and clone size were taken over from that table, and D and trimming were inferred from the DNA. Of hundreds of thousands of clones listed, about 91% were seen once; the top ten hold roughly 22%. Terminally differentiated effector memory CD45RA+ cells were left out of the naive CD8 fraction, which was CD45RO-negative and positively selected for CCR7.

The receptor was isolated from a man aged 25-40 years in good health. The rearrangement joins TRBV18 to TRBJ2-1; TRBD2 matches 14 bases. The sequenced sample was naive CD8+ T cells sorted from blood. Here the CDR3 reads CASSPYRLAGGDLNEQFF. CDR3 in DNA: TGTGCCAGCTCGCCCTATCGACTAGCGGGAGGGGACCTCAATGAGCAGTTCTTC.